The clone carrying this TCR beta chain has just one count. The data belong to a study of shared clonotypes between healthy human individuals. Generated by immunoSEQ multiplex PCR, the TCRdb table keeps only in-frame clones and is missing some. In the table there are over 2 million clones, 90% to 95% of which are singletons. The germline V and J ends were trimmed by 0 bases and 9 bases, with 16 bases remaining between them. CDR1 and CDR2 (germline): SGHRS, YFSETQ. This CDR3 spans 15 amino acids. Investigators divided CD4+ cells into CD45RA+ naive and CD45RA-negative memory subsets. This sequence joins TRBV5-1 and TRBJ2-1; D may correspond to TRBD1 or TRBD2 (5 bases each). The source of this sequence is a man aged 18 to 30 in good health. Sequences were obtained from naive CD4+ T cells sorted from blood. Subset meaning: CD45RA+ positively selected. The chain's CDR3 is CASSLEPGLRAEQFF. CDR3 bases: TGCGCCAGCAGCTTGGAACCTGGACTCAGGGCTGAGCAGTTCTTC.